These 30 T cell receptor beta chains were all obtained from the same sample, sequenced in a study of vaccination effects on CD4 cells after COVID-19. This table comes from immunoSEQ multiplex PCR, and its TCRdb copy is limited to in-frame clones, with some not included. This sample carries tens of thousands of clones, roughly 72% of them seen once, and the ten largest clones take about 9.4%. Using viral peptide pools, the ViraFEST assay grew out antigen-specific CD4+ T cells prior to sequencing. Investigators separated out CD4+ T cells once approximately 10 days of culture had passed. Two-dose BNT162b2 or mRNA-1273 vaccination was given to participants. The antigens for these receptors are not known. The starting material was CD4+ T cells from PBMCs cultured with HCoV-NL63 spike peptides, obtained after COVID-19 vaccination. The receptor set was obtained from a human donor who received a COVID-19 vaccine.

The chain combines TRBV2 with TRBJ1-1; D may be TRBD1 (5 bases). The germline gives CDR1 SNHLY, CDR2 FYNNEI. There are 13 residues in the CDR3. V was cut by 8 bases and J by 2 bases, with 12 bases left in between. CDR3 coding DNA: TGTGCCAGCGGGGGGGACCTCAACACTGAAGCTTTCTTT. Protein product: CASGGDLNTEAFF.

The chain is built from TRBV12-3 or TRBV12-4 and TRBJ2-1; D ambiguous. V shed 6 bases and J shed 8 bases, with 11 bases lying between them. The CDR3 contains 12 residues. The CDR3 bases are TGTGCCAGCAGCCTGGGAATTCATGAGCAGTTCTTC. It is translated as CASSLGIHEQFF.

CDR3 in DNA: TGTGCCAGCAGCCAAGATGGGCGGGCAGGGGGCCTTCGCGAGCAGTACTTC. The encoded protein is CASSQDGRAGGLREQYF. The rearrangement joins TRBV3-1 (or the pseudogene TRBV3-2) to TRBJ2-7; 8 bases line up with TRBD1. V trimming: 0 bases; J trimming: 6 bases; junction bases outside the gene matches: 13. From germline, CDR1 is LGHDT and CDR2 YNNKEL (reference sequence). The CDR3 is 17 amino acids.

In its sample, this clone was seen a few times. The chain is built from TRBV2 and TRBJ2-7; 7 bases match TRBD1. The CDR3 has 13 amino acids. The ends lost 6 bases at V and 3 bases at J; junction bases unmatched: 5. CDR1 and CDR2 from the germline V gene are SNHLY and FYNNEI. The CDR3 spells CASSRDSHYEQYF. For the CDR3, the DNA is TGTGCCAGCAGCCGGGACAGCCACTACGAGCAGTACTTC.

The chain uses TRBV7-9 and TRBJ1-6; D is undetermined. Trimming shortened V by 3 bases and J by 4 bases, and 13 bases separated the two germline ends. The V gene's germline CDR1 is SEHNR and CDR2 FQNEAQ (reference sequence). The CDR3 contains 16 residues. In DNA form, the CDR3 reads TGTGCCAGCAGCTTTGCCGAAGGGTGGTATAATTCACCCCTCCACTTT. It is translated as CASSFAEGWYNSPLHF.

Here the CDR3 reads CASSLAAGIYEQYF. The CDR3 DNA reads as TGTGCCAGCAGCTTAGCAGCAGGGATCTACGAGCAGTACTTC. The gene calls are TRBV7-9 and TRBJ2-7, with D possibly being TRBD1 (5 bases). This CDR3 comprises 14 residues. Germline lookup yields CDR1 SEHNR and CDR2 FQNEAQ (reference sequence). V lost 0 bases to trimming and J lost 3 bases, with 9 bases between them.

In this sample, this clone turned up a few times. The chain joins TRBV7-9 to TRBJ1-2; 9 nucleotides agree with TRBD1. Trimming cost V 5 bases and J 0 bases; bases outside gene matches: 4. The germline V gene has CDR1 SEHNR and CDR2 FQNEAQ (reference sequence). The CDR3 runs to 15 residues. CDR3 nucleotide sequence: TGTGCCAGCAGCGTGAGACAGGGGGCTAACTATGGCTACACCTTC. Protein sequence: CASSVRQGANYGYTF.

This CDR3 reads CASSVPLAGEHEQYF. The CDR3 DNA reads TGCGCCAGCAGCGTACCACTAGCGGGAGAACACGAGCAGTACTTC. The chain carries TRBV4-1 and TRBJ2-7; 11 nucleotides match TRBD2. The CDR3 is 15 amino acids. V was pared by 5 bases and J by 5 bases, with 8 bases of the junction left unmatched. Germline CDR1 and CDR2: MGHRA and YSYEKL.

The chain recombines TRBV19 with TRBJ1-6, with D uncertain. Per germline, CDR1 LNHDA and CDR2 SQIVND (reference sequence). The CDR3 loop spans 13 amino acids. V gave up 2 bases and J gave up 10 bases, with 9 bases separating them. The CDR3, as DNA: TGTGCCAGTAGTATAATCGGAGAATCACCCCTCCACTTT. Encoded protein: CASSIIGESPLHF.

The chain couples TRBV10-1 to TRBJ2-2; possible D gene TRBD1, 5 bases. CDR3 length: 14 residues. Germline V gene data show CDR1 as WNHNN and CDR2 as SYGVQD (reference sequence). Trimming removed 3 bases from V and 0 bases from J, with 5 bases in between. The CDR3 DNA follows: TGCGCCAGCAGTGAAGGGGCGAACACCGGGGAGCTGTTTTTT. Protein product: CASSEGANTGELFF.

The gene calls are TRBV19 and TRBJ2-5; TRBD1 agrees at 9 bases. V lost 6 bases to trimming and J lost 5 bases; unmatched junction nucleotides: 7. The length of the CDR3 is 14 residues. Germline V CDR1 and CDR2: LNHDA, SQIVND (reference sequence). The CDR3: CASRTGTGRETQYF. CDR3 nucleotide sequence: TGTGCCAGTAGAACCGGGACAGGGAGGGAGACCCAGTACTTC.

The gene calls are TRBV27 and TRBJ1-2; 7 positions agree with TRBD1. The CDR3 runs to 14 residues. The V segment lost 0 bases and the J segment 7 bases; nucleotides outside the gene matches: 5. The germline V gene has CDR1 MNHEY and CDR2 SMNVEV (reference sequence). The CDR3 DNA sequence: TGTGCCAGCAGTTTATCTCAGACAGGGTCTGGCTACACCTTC. Amino acids: CASSLSQTGSGYTF.

There are a few counts of this clone. The chain couples TRBV5-1 to TRBJ1-1; perhaps TRBD1 as D (6 bases). The germline V gene encodes CDR1 SGHRS and CDR2 YFSETQ. V shed 4 bases and J shed 0 bases, with 16 bases lying between them. The length of the CDR3 is 16 residues. The CDR3 here is CASSHNRVEVNTEAFF. Written as DNA, the CDR3 is TGCGCCAGCAGCCACAACAGGGTAGAGGTGAACACTGAAGCTTTCTTT.

V and J are TRBV6-2 or TRBV6-3 and TRBJ1-1, with a tentative D call TRBD1 (6 bases). The ends were cut back, 4 bases at V and 5 bases at J, with 11 bases in the middle. Germline CDR1 reads MNHEY; CDR2 reads SVGEGT. This CDR3 is built from 13 residues. CDR3 nucleotide sequence: TGTGCCAGCAGTTTTCCAGACAGGACTGAAGCTTTCTTT. Residues: CASSFPDRTEAFF.

This clone occurred a few times. The chain recombines TRBV10-1 with TRBJ1-2; D is perhaps TRBD1 (5 bases). The CDR3 loop spans 20 amino acids. The germline gives CDR1 WNHNN, CDR2 SYGVQD (reference sequence). Deletions cut 8 bases from V and 6 bases from J, with 37 bases between. The CDR3 reads CASGAGETLLSPNFDHGYTF. The DNA of the CDR3 is TGCGCCAGCGGGGCGGGAGAGACACTCCTGAGTCCTAATTTCGACCATGGCTACACCTTC.

This chain joins TRBV5-5 and TRBJ1-5; maybe TRBD1 (5 bases). V was cut by 0 bases and J by 6 bases, with 19 bases left in between. Germline loops: CDR1 SGHKS, CDR2 YYEKEE (reference sequence). The CDR3 loop spans 17 amino acids. CDR3 sequence: CASSLDGSVGGGQPQHF. The CDR3 nucleotides read TGTGCCAGCAGCTTGGACGGTTCTGTTGGGGGTGGTCAGCCCCAGCATTTT.

This clone was seen only a few times. The chain employs TRBV5-1 and TRBJ2-2, with 8 bases fitting TRBD2. The CDR3 spans 15 residues. Per germline, CDR1 SGHRS and CDR2 YFSETQ. The V and J ends lost 4 bases and 5 bases, in that order; junction bases with no gene match: 7. The CDR3 DNA reads as TGCGCCAGCAGCGCCAGCGGGAGTAGGACCGGGGAGCTGTTTTTT. This sequence encodes CASSASGSRTGELFF.

The J gene is TRBJ2-1, the V gene TRBV6-4; TRBD2 agrees at 11 bases. From germline, CDR1 is MRHNA and CDR2 SNTAGT. Trimming removed 2 bases from V and 8 bases from J; junction bases left unmatched: 5. This CDR3 contains 15 residues. As DNA, the CDR3 is TGTGCCAGCAGTGACGAGGGACTAGCGGTGGATGAGCAGTTCTTC. Protein product: CASSDEGLAVDEQFF.

The genes are TRBV6-4 and TRBJ2-4; D gene uncertain. V lost 2 bases, J lost 0 bases, and 8 bases lay in between. CDR3 length: 15 residues. Per germline, CDR1 MRHNA and CDR2 SNTAGT. CDR3 nucleotide sequence: TGTGCCAGCAGTGACCCCCCGCTAGCCAAAAACATTCAGTACTTC. It encodes CASSDPPLAKNIQYF.

The rearrangement uses TRBV14 and TRBJ1-3, with a possible D match to TRBD1 (6 bases). Germline lookup yields CDR1 SGHDN and CDR2 FVKESK. This CDR3 contains 14 residues. Trimming took 4 bases from V and 3 from J, leaving 10 bases between them. The DNA for the CDR3 is TGTGCCAGCAGCCCCCGGACAGATGGAAACACCATATATTTT. Translated: CASSPRTDGNTIYF. The whole variable domain, remainder taken from reference TRBV14 and TRBJ1-3, is EAGVTQFPSHSVIEKGQTVTLRCDPISGHDNLYWYRRVMGKEIKFLLHFVKESKQDESGMPNNRFLAERTGGTYSTLKVQPAELEDSGVYFCASSPRTDGNTIYFGEGSWLTVV.

This clone has only a few counts. This chain connects TRBV6-1 to TRBJ1-2; D not resolved. The CDR3 sequence is 14 residues long. Germline lookup yields CDR1 MNHNS and CDR2 SASEGT. V gave up 0 bases and J gave up 3 bases, with 8 bases separating them. CDR3 loop: CASSEADGYYGYTF. The DNA of the CDR3 is TGTGCCAGCAGTGAAGCGGACGGATACTATGGCTACACCTTC.

This rearrangement joins TRBV5-1 to TRBJ1-1; no clear D. Germline-derived CDR1 and CDR2 are SGHRS and YFSETQ. Trimming stripped 0 bases from V and 1 base from J, with 7 bases between. The CDR3 is 14 amino acids. In DNA, the CDR3 is TGCGCCAGCAGCTTGGTCGGATGGAACACTGAAGCTTTCTTT. Its protein product is CASSLVGWNTEAFF.

V and J are TRBV2 and TRBJ2-7; 11 bases match TRBD1. The ends lost 7 bases at V and 2 bases at J; junction bases unmatched: 7. CDR3 length equals 15 residues. CDR1 and CDR2 from the germline V gene are SNHLY and FYNNEI. CDR3 residues: CASIPGQGETYEQYF. Written as DNA, the CDR3 is TGTGCCAGCATCCCGGGACAGGGGGAAACCTACGAGCAGTACTTC.

The gene calls are TRBV6-1 and TRBJ2-5, with 8 bases aligning to TRBD1. Trimming cost V 4 bases and J 1 base; bases outside gene matches: 11. The CDR3 is made up of 17 amino acids. Germline V gene sequence: CDR1 MNHNS, CDR2 SASEGT. CDR3 sequence reads: CASSVQTGASGQETQYF. CDR3 nucleotides: TGTGCCAGCAGTGTCCAGACAGGGGCCTCGGGCCAAGAGACCCAGTACTTC.

This chain connects TRBV12-5 to TRBJ2-5; maybe TRBD1 (5 bases). V dropped 4 bases and J dropped 2 bases, with 8 bases sitting between them. Germline V gene lookup returns CDR1 LGHNT and CDR2 FRNRAP. The CDR3 loop spans 13 amino acids. In nucleotides, the CDR3 is TGTGCTAGTGGTTCGACAGAGCAAGAGACCCAGTACTTC. Residues: CASGSTEQETQYF.

The rearrangement uses TRBV5-1 and TRBJ2-1; TRBD1 matches 9 bases. Germline CDR1 reads SGHRS; CDR2 reads YFSETQ. This CDR3 has 14 residues. J gave up 6 bases and V 0 bases, and 1 base lay outside the gene matches. CDR3 in amino acids: CASSLEGQGNEQFF. The CDR3 DNA sequence: TGCGCCAGCAGCTTGGAGGGACAGGGCAATGAGCAGTTCTTC. Variable domain in full (rest from reference TRBV5-1 and TRBJ2-1): KAGVTQTPRYLIKTRGQQVTLSCSPISGHRSVSWYQQTPGQGLQFLFEYFSETQRNKGNFPGRFSGRQFSNSRSEMNVSTLELGDSALYLCASSLEGQGNEQFFGPGTRLTVL.

This clone occurred once. The rearrangement uses TRBV7-2 and TRBJ2-1, with no clear D. The CDR3 is 12 amino acids. V lost 2 bases to trimming and J lost 6 bases, with 5 bases between them. Germline CDR1 and CDR2: SGHTA and FQGNSA. As DNA, the CDR3 is TGTGCCAGCAGCTTAACGGGCAATGAGCAGTTCTTC. It codes for CASSLTGNEQFF.

This chain uses TRBV27 with TRBJ2-6; 10 bases are a match to TRBD1. V lost 3 bases and J lost 2; bases outside the gene matches: 7. Germline V lookup: CDR1 MNHEY, CDR2 SMNVEV (reference sequence). This CDR3 spans 18 amino acids. The CDR3 DNA sequence: TGTGCCAGCAGTTTCGACAGGGGGCGCAAGGCTGGGGCCAACGTCCTGACTTTC. It yields the protein CASSFDRGRKAGANVLTF.

This clone appeared a single time. The rearrangement links TRBV2 to TRBJ1-1; D remains ambiguous. This CDR3 region has 12 residues. With 4 bases removed from V and 1 base from J, the gap between germline ends came to 4 bases. Germline V CDR1 and CDR2: SNHLY, FYNNEI. This CDR3 reads CASSAGNTEAFF. The CDR3 nucleotides are TGTGCCAGCAGTGCCGGGAACACTGAAGCTTTCTTT.

This clone has only a few counts. The chain is built from TRBV11-2 and TRBJ2-2; no clear D gene. The germline gives CDR1 SGHAT, CDR2 FQNNGV. The CDR3 contains 13 residues. The germline V and J ends were trimmed by 3 bases and 4 bases, with 6 bases remaining between them. The CDR3 nucleotides read TGTGCCAGCAGCTTCGGCCCCACCGGGGAGCTGTTTTTT. Translating it yields CASSFGPTGELFF.